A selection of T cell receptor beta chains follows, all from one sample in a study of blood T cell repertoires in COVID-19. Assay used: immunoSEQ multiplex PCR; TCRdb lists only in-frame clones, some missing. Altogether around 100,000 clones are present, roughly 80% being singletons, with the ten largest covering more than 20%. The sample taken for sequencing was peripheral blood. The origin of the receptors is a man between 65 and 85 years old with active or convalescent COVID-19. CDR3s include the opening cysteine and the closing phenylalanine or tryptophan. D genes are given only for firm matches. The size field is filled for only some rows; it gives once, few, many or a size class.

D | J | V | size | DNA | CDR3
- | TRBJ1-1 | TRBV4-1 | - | TGCGCCAGCAGCCAAGAGACAGGAACGAACACTGAAGCTTTCTTT | CASSQETGTNTEAFF
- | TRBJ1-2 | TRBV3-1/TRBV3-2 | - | TGTGCCAGCAGCCAAGCGCGGATCGGCCTAAGGGGGGGCTACACCTTC | CASSQARIGLRGGYTF
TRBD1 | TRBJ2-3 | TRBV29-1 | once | TGCAGCGTTGAGACAGGGAAAGATACGCAGTATTTT | CSVETGKDTQYF
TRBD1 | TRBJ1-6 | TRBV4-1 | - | TGCGCCAGCACCTCTCCAAGGGACAGGGTAAATTCACCCCTCCACTTT | CASTSPRDRVNSPLHF
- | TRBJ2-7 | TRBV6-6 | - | TGTGCCAGCAGTTACTCGCAGGGGCGGTACGAGCAGTACTTC | CASSYSQGRYEQYF
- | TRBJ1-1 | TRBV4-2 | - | TGTGCCAGCAGCCAAGTTTCGTGGGACATGAACACTGAAGCTTTCTTT | CASSQVSWDMNTEAFF
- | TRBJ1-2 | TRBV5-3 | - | TGTGCCAGAAGCAGAGGGAAGGGCTACACCTTC | CARSRGKGYTF
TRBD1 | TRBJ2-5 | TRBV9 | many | TGTGCCAGCAGCCGTACAGGGGCCCAACGGGAGACCCAGTACTTC | CASSRTGAQRETQYF
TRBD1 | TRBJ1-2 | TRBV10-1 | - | TGCGCCAGCAGTGGGACAGGCGAGAATATCACCTTC | CASSGTGENITF
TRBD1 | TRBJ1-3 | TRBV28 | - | TGTGCCAGCAGTTTATACAGGGGGGGAAACACCATATATTTT | CASSLYRGGNTIYF
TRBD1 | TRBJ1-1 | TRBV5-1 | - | TGCGCCAGCAGAAGAACAGGGGGCGCGAACACTGAAGCTTTCTTT | CASRRTGGANTEAFF
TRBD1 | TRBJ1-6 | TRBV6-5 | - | TGTGCCAGCAGTTACCGCCAGGGGGCGCGGTCACCCCTCCACTTT | CASSYRQGARSPLHF
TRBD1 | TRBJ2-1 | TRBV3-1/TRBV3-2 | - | TGTGCCAGCAGCTTCGGACAGGGACAGGGTCGGCAGTTCTTC | CASSFGQGQGRQFF
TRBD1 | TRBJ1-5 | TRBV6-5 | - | TGTGCCAGCCAAGGACAGGGGGCACAACAGCCCCAGCATTTT | CASQGQGAQQPQHF
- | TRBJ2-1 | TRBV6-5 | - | TGTGCCAGCAGGTGGGGGCCTACCTACAATGAGCAGTTCTTC | CASRWGPTYNEQFF
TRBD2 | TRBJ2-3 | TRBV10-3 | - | TGTGCCATCAGTGAGGGAAGGACTAGCGGGAGTAATACAGATACGCAGTATTTT | CAISEGRTSGSNTDTQYF
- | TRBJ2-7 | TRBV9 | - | TGTGCCAGCAGCGTAGGCGGGAGACAGGACGAGCAGTACTTC | CASSVGGRQDEQYF
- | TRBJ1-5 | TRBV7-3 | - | TGTGCCAGCAGCTTAAACGATTACAGGGTTAGGGAGCAGCCCCAGCATTTT | CASSLNDYRVREQPQHF
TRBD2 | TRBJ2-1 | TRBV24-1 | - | TGTGCCACCAGTGGAGCTAGCGGGAGGGAGAATGAGCAGTTCTTC | CATSGASGRENEQFF
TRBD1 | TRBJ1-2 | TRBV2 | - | TGTGCCAGCAGTGACCGGACAGGGAACTATGGCTACACCTTC | CASSDRTGNYGYTF
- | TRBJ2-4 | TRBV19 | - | TGTGCCAGTAGCCTGACTGCCCCGGCCAAAAACATTCAGTACTTC | CASSLTAPAKNIQYF
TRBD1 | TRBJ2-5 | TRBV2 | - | TGTGCCAGCAGGGACAGGGGGCGAGAGACCCAGTACTTC | CASRDRGRETQYF